The present entry profiles one TCR beta chain with its context. The antigen is undetermined. One base away lies a much larger clone, so this may be a sequencing read error. TCRdb re-called the 5' RACE reads through MiXCR, storing one row per CDR3 protein. The table shows some 130,000 distinct CDR3 sequences, with 5% to 8% occurring only once. CDR3 length: 10 residues. The germline V gene encodes CDR1 SEHNR and CDR2 FQNEAQ (reference sequence). This sample was taken from a study of T cells after yellow fever vaccination. At the level of the study: For low cell numbers, libraries were made with SMART-Seq v4 Ultra Low Input. Study-wide results and limits: The secondary T-cell response peaked on day 5, not day 15, but was weaker. Although most clonotypes did not, a small share appeared in both CD4 and CD8 compartments. Subsequent to the booster, the majority of primary-vaccination clones reappeared (roughly 97% CD4, 88% CD8).

This clonotype was sampled from a man younger than 45 who received the YFV17D yellow fever vaccine. Sequencing was performed on CD4+ T cells sorted from PBMCs, taken 10 days after the yellow fever booster vaccination. This chain uses TRBV7-9 with TRBJ2-1; D ambiguous. CDR3 sequence reads: CAGSFGEQFF. CDR3 in DNA: TGTGCCGGCAGCTTTGGGGAGCAGTTCTTC. The full variable domain, in which reference TRBV7-9 and TRBJ2-1 provide the parts outside the CDR3, is DTGVSQNPRHKITKRGQNVTFRCDPISEHNRLYWYRQTLGQGPEFLTYFQNEAQLEKSRLLSDRFSAERPKGSFSTLEIQRTEQGDSAMYLCAGSFGEQFFGPGTRLTVL.